A selection of T cell receptor beta chains follows, all from one sample in a study of blood T cell repertoires in COVID-19. Data came from immunoSEQ multiplex PCR; TCRdb stores just in-frame clones and leaves some out. The sample lists roughly 300,000 clones; about nine tenths were seen once. The sequenced sample consisted of PBMCs or T cells enriched from blood (not recorded which). The receptor set was obtained from a woman aged 18-30 years who had recovered from COVID-19. The CDR3 runs from the conserved cysteine through the conserved F or W. D genes are given only for firm matches. The size of a clone is reported for some rows only, either as once, few or many, or as a class for expanded clones.

D gene	J gene	V gene	clone size	CDR3 protein	CDR3 DNA
-	TRBJ2-1	TRBV3-1/TRBV3-2	-	CASSQGASSYNEQFF	TGTGCCAGCAGCCAAGGCGCGAGCTCCTACAATGAGCAGTTCTTC
TRBD1	TRBJ2-2	TRBV7-6	-	CASSTDRDTGELFF	TGTGCCAGCAGCACAGACAGGGACACCGGGGAGCTGTTTTTT
TRBD2	TRBJ2-1	TRBV11-2	-	CASSQTERGGSNEQFF	TGTGCCAGCAGCCAAACCGAGCGGGGGGGGAGCAATGAGCAGTTCTTC
TRBD1	TRBJ1-2	TRBV27	once	CASSPLGDSPRYTF	TGTGCCAGCAGTCCACTCGGGGACAGTCCCCGCTACACCTTC
-	TRBJ1-2	TRBV3-1/TRBV3-2	-	CASSQGHDQNYGYTF	TGTGCCAGCAGCCAAGGACATGACCAGAACTATGGCTACACCTTC
TRBD2	TRBJ2-5	TRBV29-1	once	CSVDRQERGGLQETQYF	TGCAGCGTGGATCGCCAAGAGCGGGGGGGCCTTCAAGAGACCCAGTACTTC
TRBD1	TRBJ2-2	TRBV19	-	CASSMGQGIAGELFF	TGTGCCAGTAGTATGGGACAGGGCATCGCCGGGGAGCTGTTTTTT
TRBD1	TRBJ1-4	TRBV5-5	-	CASSWTGGSPATNEKLFF	TGTGCCAGCAGCTGGACAGGGGGCAGCCCTGCAACTAATGAAAAACTGTTTTTT
-	TRBJ1-1	TRBV15	-	CATSRGATFMNTEAFF	TGTGCCACCAGCAGAGGGGCGACATTCATGAACACTGAAGCTTTCTTT
-	TRBJ1-5	TRBV6-5	few	CASSSLTGLGQPQHF	TGTGCCAGCAGTTCCCTTACAGGGTTAGGTCAGCCCCAGCATTTT
TRBD1	TRBJ1-6	TRBV6-5	-	CASSPTGGGNSPLHF	TGTGCCAGCAGTCCCACCGGAGGGGGCAATTCACCCCTCCACTTT
TRBD1	TRBJ1-1	TRBV18	-	CASSPKGQGPNTEAFF	TGTGCCAGCTCACCAAAGGGACAGGGGCCGAACACTGAAGCTTTCTTT
-	TRBJ1-1	TRBV19	-	CASSIVLGGGAFF	TGTGCCAGTAGTATAGTCCTCGGGGGAGGAGCTTTCTTT
TRBD1	TRBJ1-5	TRBV28	few	CASSSPQGARQPQHF	TGTGCCAGCAGTTCCCCACAGGGGGCCCGTCAGCCCCAGCATTTT
TRBD1	TRBJ1-5	TRBV19	few	CASSISRGRQPQHF	TGTGCCAGTAGTATCTCGAGGGGGCGGCAGCCCCAGCATTTT
-	TRBJ1-2	TRBV27	few	CASSYAGRNYGYTF	TGTGCCAGCAGTTACGCGGGAAGAAACTATGGCTACACCTTC
-	TRBJ2-3	TRBV6-5	-	CASSYATGGDTQYF	TGTGCCAGCAGTTACGCTACAGGTGGGGATACGCAGTATTTT
-	TRBJ1-2	TRBV5-1	-	CASSETLEGYGYTF	TGCGCCAGCAGTGAAACATTGGAGGGGTATGGCTACACCTTC
TRBD1	TRBJ2-2	TRBV4-2	-	CASSRPGQGGTGELFF	TGTGCCAGCAGCCGGCCGGGACAGGGCGGCACCGGGGAGCTGTTTTTT
TRBD1	TRBJ1-2	TRBV7-8	-	CASSLTGGADGYTF	TGTGCCAGCAGCTTGACAGGGGGCGCGGATGGCTACACCTTC
-	TRBJ1-2	TRBV19	-	CASSKGVASGYTF	TGTGCCAGTAGTAAGGGAGTAGCGAGTGGCTACACCTTC
-	TRBJ1-1	TRBV5-6	-	CASSLFGGRVNTEAFF	TGTGCCAGCAGCTTGTTTGGGGGCAGAGTGAACACTGAAGCTTTCTTT
-	TRBJ1-2	TRBV4-1	-	CASSQDGRRGYGYTF	TGCGCCAGCAGCCAAGACGGGCGGAGGGGATATGGCTACACCTTC
-	TRBJ1-6	TRBV28	-	CASSLPLSPLHF	TGTGCCAGCAGTTTACCACTATCACCCCTCCACTTT
-	TRBJ1-1	TRBV5-1	-	CASSLGQVNTEAFF	TGCGCCAGCAGCTTGGGACAGGTGAACACTGAAGCTTTCTTT
-	TRBJ1-1	TRBV18	-	CASSRAQLTDNTEAFF	TGTGCCAGCTCGCGCGCACAATTGACAGATAACACTGAAGCTTTCTTT
-	TRBJ1-2	TRBV5-1	-	CASSFLNRRRVYGYTF	TGCGCCAGCAGCTTCTTGAACCGCCGGAGGGTCTATGGCTACACCTTC
TRBD1	TRBJ1-2	TRBV5-1	once	CASSLAGTEGYTF	TGCGCCAGCAGCTTAGCCGGGACAGAAGGCTACACCTTC
-	TRBJ1-2	TRBV7-3	-	CASSSLDRLGYTF	TGTGCCAGCAGCTCCCTCGACAGGCTTGGCTACACCTTC
-	TRBJ1-5	TRBV7-6	few	CASSLEAGASNQPQHF	TGTGCCAGCAGCTTAGAGGCAGGGGCTAGCAATCAGCCCCAGCATTTT
TRBD1	TRBJ2-1	TRBV7-9	-	CASSSRQGFYNEQFF	TGTGCCAGCAGCTCCCGACAGGGTTTCTACAATGAGCAGTTCTTC
TRBD1	TRBJ1-4	TRBV19	-	CASRTGTGDEKLFF	TGTGCCAGTAGGACCGGGACAGGGGATGAAAAACTGTTTTTT
-	TRBJ1-2	TRBV3-1/TRBV3-2	few	CASSLVPSGNYGYTF	TGTGCCAGCAGCCTTGTCCCCTCAGGGAACTATGGCTACACCTTC
TRBD1	TRBJ2-7	TRBV2	-	CATRDRGSHEQYF	TGTGCCACACGGGACAGGGGGTCCCACGAGCAGTACTTC
-	TRBJ1-5	TRBV6-1	-	CASSEALDSYSNQPQHF	TGTGCCAGCAGTGAAGCGCTAGACAGTTATAGCAATCAGCCCCAGCATTTT
-	TRBJ2-1	TRBV7-9	-	CASSPTDRVGGNEQFF	TGTGCCAGCAGCCCTACAGACAGGGTAGGAGGGAATGAGCAGTTCTTC
TRBD1	TRBJ1-4	TRBV18	-	CASSLGQGGTEKLFF	TGTGCCAGCTCACTAGGACAGGGCGGCACTGAAAAACTGTTTTTT
-	TRBJ1-1	TRBV15	-	CATSRDSAGATEAFF	TGTGCCACCAGCAGAGATTCGGCAGGGGCCACTGAAGCTTTCTTT
TRBD2	TRBJ2-2	TRBV2	-	CASKGLAGGTGELFF	TGTGCCAGCAAGGGACTAGCGGGCGGGACCGGGGAGCTGTTTTTT
TRBD2	TRBJ2-3	TRBV6-5	-	CDCSGVEPDTQYF	TGTGACTGTAGCGGGGTAGAACCAGATACGCAGTATTTT
TRBD1	TRBJ2-7	TRBV10-2	-	CASSDFTGTGGYEQYF	TGCGCCAGCAGTGACTTCACCGGGACAGGGGGTTACGAGCAGTACTTC
TRBD1	TRBJ2-7	TRBV7-9	-	CASSYRDRAYEQYF	TGTGCCAGCAGCTACCGGGACAGGGCGTACGAGCAGTACTTC
-	TRBJ2-1	TRBV6-5	-	CASSLATATYNEQFF	TGTGCCAGCAGCCTGGCGACAGCTACCTACAATGAGCAGTTCTTC
-	TRBJ2-3	TRBV28	-	CASSPTDSRDTQYF	TGTGCCAGCAGTCCCACGGACAGTCGAGATACGCAGTATTTT
-	TRBJ1-5	TRBV18	once	CASSPRAEAGVQHF	TGTGCCAGCTCACCAAGAGCCGAGGCGGGGGTCCAGCATTTT
-	TRBJ1-2	TRBV2	-	CASSEGSGGWYGYTF	TGTGCCAGCAGTGAAGGATCGGGAGGGTGGTATGGCTACACCTTC
-	TRBJ1-2	TRBV4-1	-	CASSPIIGAGYTF	TGCGCCAGCAGCCCTATCATAGGGGCTGGCTACACCTTC
-	TRBJ1-1	TRBV20-1	few	CSASRGKPEAFF	TGCAGTGCTAGTAGGGGTAAGCCTGAAGCTTTCTTT
TRBD1	TRBJ2-5	TRBV25-1	-	CASSEYTGRGGSETQYF	TGTGCCAGCAGTGAATACACTGGCCGAGGGGGCTCGGAGACCCAGTACTTC
-	TRBJ1-1	TRBV18	-	CASSPQPNRPMNTEAFF	TGTGCCAGCTCACCACAGCCCAACCGCCCTATGAACACTGAAGCTTTCTTT